A single sample gave rise to the 16 T cell receptor beta chains below, sequenced in a study of identical twins. Each CDR3 protein gets one entry after TCRdb re-called the 5' RACE reads with MiXCR. The sample carries over 500,000 distinct CDR3 sequences, around 20% recorded once. This sample was shared with a second study, whose subject was T cells expressing NK-cell markers.

Sample: CD4+ T cells sorted from blood. These receptors all come from a woman under 30 in good health.

This clonotype was detected a few times. The genes are TRBV20-1 and TRBJ2-7, with 7 bases identical to TRBD1. V gave up 1 base and J gave up 3 bases; unmatched junction bases: 12. This CDR3 region has 16 residues. Germline V CDR1 and CDR2: DFQATT, SNEGSKA (reference sequence). The CDR3: CSARAPTGQRLYEQYF. CDR3 in DNA: TGCAGTGCTAGAGCTCCGACGGGACAGAGACTCTACGAGCAGTACTTC.

The rearrangement links TRBV20-1 to TRBJ2-3; D ambiguous. Trimming pared 0 bases from V and 0 bases from J, leaving 7 bases between. CDR3 length: 14 amino acids. The germline CDR1 and CDR2 sequences are DFQATT and SNEGSKA (reference sequence). The CDR3 DNA reads TGCAGTGCTAGAGATCCCAGGAGCACAGATACGCAGTATTTT. Its translation: CSARDPRSTDTQYF.

The gene calls are TRBV20-1 and TRBJ1-5, with a weak D call TRBD1 (5 bases). Germline CDR1 is DFQATT and CDR2 is SNEGSKA (reference sequence). V gave up 6 bases and J gave up 4 bases, with 16 bases separating them. This CDR3 spans 14 amino acids. CDR3 in DNA: TGCAGTGCAATCCGACCAGGGTCAAATCAGCCCCAGCATTTT. It specifies CSAIRPGSNQPQHF.

The chain couples TRBV12-3 or TRBV12-4 to TRBJ2-2; weak D call: TRBD1 (5 bases). The length of the CDR3 is 16 residues. V lost 6 bases and J lost 0, with 14 bases in between. Here the CDR3 reads CASRLHRIANTGELFF. As DNA, the CDR3 is TGTGCCAGCAGATTACACAGGATCGCGAACACCGGGGAGCTGTTTTTT.

The gene calls are TRBV6-2 or TRBV6-3 and TRBJ2-7, with D perhaps TRBD1 (5 bases). Between the trimmed V and J ends, which lost 8 bases and 6 bases, there was a span of 17 bases. CDR1 is MNHEY, CDR2 SVGEGT, per germline. The CDR3 has 13 amino acids. The CDR3 region is CASSSRVSGEQYF. CDR3 DNA: TGTGCCAGCTCCTCCAGGGTTTCCGGCGAGCAGTACTTC.

This clonotype was detected only a few times. This chain links TRBV18 with TRBJ2-3; 9 bases are shared with TRBD1. Losses at the gene ends were 4 bases for V and 2 bases for J; bases not matched to a gene: 13. From germline, CDR1 is KGHSH and CDR2 LQKENI. The CDR3 covers 18 residues. CDR3 sequence: CASSLENKQGAYTDTQYF. DNA of the CDR3: TGTGCCAGCTCACTCGAAAACAAACAGGGGGCGTACACAGATACGCAGTATTTT.

V usage is TRBV20-1 and J usage is TRBJ2-4, with 8 bases that match TRBD1. With V trimmed by 6 bases and J by 3 bases, 4 bases remained unmatched. The CDR3 has 13 amino acids. The germline V gene has CDR1 DFQATT and CDR2 SNEGSKA (reference sequence). CDR3 amino acids: CSASTGGKNIQYF. The CDR3 region has the DNA TGCAGTGCCTCAACAGGGGGCAAAAACATTCAGTACTTC.

The chain carries TRBV29-1 and TRBJ1-2; maybe TRBD1 (6 bases). This CDR3 spans 12 amino acids. In germline, CDR1 is SQVTM, CDR2 ANQGSEA. V lost 3 bases and J 4 bases, leaving 9 bases between the germline ends. In DNA, the CDR3 is TGCAGCGTTGAGGACAGTCTCTATGGCTACACCTTC. Translated: CSVEDSLYGYTF.

This clonotype was found a few times. The chain is built from TRBV6-1 and TRBJ1-2; the D gene is possibly TRBD1 (5 bases). The CDR3 consists of 13 residues. Germline V lookup: CDR1 MNHNS, CDR2 SASEGT. The V and J ends lost 6 bases and 4 bases respectively, with 12 bases between them. CDR3 loop: CASSLRDVYGYTF. The CDR3 bases are TGTGCCAGCAGCCTCCGGGACGTCTATGGCTACACCTTC.

J is TRBJ1-5 and V is TRBV9; D uncertain. The CDR3 length is 12 residues. Looked up from germline, CDR1 is SGDLS and CDR2 is YYNGEE. V was trimmed by 3 bases and J by 6 bases, leaving 7 bases between them. CDR3 DNA sequence: TGTGCCAGCAGCGAGAGGATTCAGCCCCAGCATTTT. Its protein is CASSERIQPQHF.

The rearrangement links TRBV12-3 or TRBV12-4 to TRBJ1-2; 7 nucleotides align to TRBD1. V shed 6 bases and J 8 bases; nucleotides not matched to a gene: 18. This CDR3 has 16 residues. The CDR3 loop reads CASRLQGLTSLGGYTF. The CDR3 nucleotides read TGTGCCAGCAGACTACAGGGGCTCACATCCCTTGGGGGCTACACCTTC.

The V call is TRBV7-2, the J call TRBJ2-7; possible D gene TRBD1, 6 bases. Deletions cut 4 bases from V and 7 bases from J, with 23 bases between. Germline CDR1 and CDR2: SGHTA and FQGNSA. The CDR3 extends over 16 amino acids. CDR3 sequence reads: CASSSGTFRLFGEQYF. For the CDR3, the DNA is TGTGCCAGCAGCTCCGGGACATTCAGGTTGTTTGGTGAGCAGTACTTC. Full variable domain (rest looked up from reference TRBV7-2 and TRBJ2-7): GAGVSQSPSNKVTEKGKDVELRCDPISGHTALYWYRQSLGQGLEFLIYFQGNSAPDKSGLPSDRFSAERTGGSVSTLTIQRTQQEDSAVYLCASSSGTFRLFGEQYFGPGTRLTVT.

This clonotype came up many times. The rearrangement uses TRBV12-3 or TRBV12-4 and TRBJ2-7, with a weak D call TRBD1 (6 bases). The CDR3 consists of 14 residues. Between the trimmed V and J ends, which lost 6 bases and 3 bases, there was a span of 15 bases. CDR3 region: CASSSRDKSYEQYF. CDR3 bases: TGTGCCAGCAGCTCCCGGGACAAGAGCTACGAGCAGTACTTC.

V usage is TRBV4-2 and J usage is TRBJ1-1; D gene uncertain. The CDR3 runs to 14 residues. The V end was cut by 2 bases, the J end by 2 bases, with 9 bases between. CDR1 is LGHNA, CDR2 YNFKEQ, per germline. CDR3 in amino acids: CASSQPDGNTEAFF. CDR3 coding DNA: TGTGCCAGCAGCCAACCGGACGGAAACACTGAAGCTTTCTTT.

The chain has TRBV7-3 and TRBJ2-7; the D gene is possibly TRBD1 (5 bases). V was shortened by 2 bases and J by 2 bases, with 13 bases between the two germline ends. CDR3 length: 15 amino acids. Germline CDR1 and CDR2: SGHTA and FQGTGA. The CDR3 DNA reads as TGTGCCAGCAGCTTAGGACACGGGTCTACCTACGAGCAGTACTTC. Translation gives CASSLGHGSTYEQYF.

This clonotype came up once. The rearrangement links TRBV29-1 to TRBJ2-3, with no clear D. CDR3 length equals 12 residues. The V gene's germline CDR1 is SQVTM and CDR2 ANQGSEA. V was clipped by 8 bases and J by 1 base, with 10 bases between them. The CDR3 here is CSSATGTDTQYF. In DNA form, the CDR3 reads TGCAGCTCAGCCACAGGCACAGATACGCAGTATTTT.